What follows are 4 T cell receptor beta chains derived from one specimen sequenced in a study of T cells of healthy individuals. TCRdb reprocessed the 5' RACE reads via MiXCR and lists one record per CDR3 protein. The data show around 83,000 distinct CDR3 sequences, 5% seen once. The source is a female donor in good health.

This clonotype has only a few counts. Written as DNA, the CDR3 is TGTGCCAGCAGCCGGATTACGACCGGAGGGCGAACTGAAGCTTTCTTT. Its translation is CASSRITTGGRTEAFF. J is TRBJ1-1 and V is TRBV6-2 or TRBV6-3; no reliable D call. Germline CDR1 reads MNHEY; CDR2 reads SVGEGT. Trimming removed 6 bases from V and 5 bases from J, with 22 bases in between. This CDR3 contains 16 residues.

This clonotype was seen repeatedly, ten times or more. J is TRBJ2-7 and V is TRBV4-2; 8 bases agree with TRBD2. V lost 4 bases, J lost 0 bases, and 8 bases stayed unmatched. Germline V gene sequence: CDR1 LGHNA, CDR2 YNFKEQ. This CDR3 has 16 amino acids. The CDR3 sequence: CASSREGSGSSYEQYF. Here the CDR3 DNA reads TGTGCCAGCAGCCGAGAGGGGAGCGGGAGCTCCTACGAGCAGTACTTC.

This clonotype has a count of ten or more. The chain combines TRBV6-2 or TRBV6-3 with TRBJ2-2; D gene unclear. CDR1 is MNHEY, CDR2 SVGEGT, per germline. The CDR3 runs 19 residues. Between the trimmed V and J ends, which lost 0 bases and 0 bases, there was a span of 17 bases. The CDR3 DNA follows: TGTGCCAGCAGTTACTCCCCCCTCCATTTGGCTGCGAACACCGGGGAGCTGTTTTTT. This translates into CASSYSPLHLAANTGELFF.

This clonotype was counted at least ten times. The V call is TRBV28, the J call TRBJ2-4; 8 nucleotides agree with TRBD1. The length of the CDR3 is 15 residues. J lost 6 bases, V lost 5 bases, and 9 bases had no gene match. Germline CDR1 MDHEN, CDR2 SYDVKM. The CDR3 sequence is CASSQGAALGNIQYF. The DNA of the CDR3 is TGTGCCAGCAGTCAGGGGGCGGCTCTCGGAAACATTCAGTACTTC.